This TCR beta chain was captured by sequencing in a study of beta chain features in type 1 diabetes (dated by TCRdb to 2017 to 2018). About the study as a whole: Mean age, gender distribution, total cell number and subset yield did not differ between patients and healthy donors. Regulatory and stem cell-like memory subsets were isolated from only 8 patients and roughly eight healthy donors, whereas naive and central memory subsets came from all 30 or so donors. In the study, TCRB repertoires of sorted circulating CD4+ T cell subsets from recently diagnosed type 1 diabetes patients were compared with those of matched healthy donors. A total of roughly 99,000,000 sorted cells were examined across all samples, and the number of cells per subset was strongly correlated with RNA yield. Study-wide findings and limitations: PCR might favor shorter templates, but patient and control samples were amplified and corrected together, so any skew would affect both groups equally. Naive, central memory and regulatory TCRB repertoires appeared to be more similar among patients than among healthy donors. Fewer insertions and more nucleotide deletions at VDJ recombination sites were observed in patients with type 1 diabetes, implying thymic rearrangement abnormalities. Because cDNA rather than genomic DNA was sequenced, highly expressing activated cells could have been over-represented, although no difference in activation and CD3 levels was found between groups. Only small numbers of individuals were included in the HLA sub-analyses, which left unresolved whether HLA type had any influence on TCRB rearrangement. A moderate but significant shortening of TCRB CDR3 length was observed in type 1 diabetes patients in all four CD4+ subsets.

Trimming at the junction amounts to 0 bases on V and 0 bases on J, and the germline ends lie 6 bases apart. The germline V gene (reference sequence) yields LNHDA for CDR1 and SQIVND for CDR2. The CDR3 measures 14 amino acids from cysteine to phenylalanine. Kept here is only the CDR3 DNA, which spans 42 bases and is read in frame from base 1. The entire isolated RNA was reverse transcribed using the High Capacity cDNA Reverse Transcription Kit, and thus expressed TCRB transcripts were sequenced. Deep immunoSEQ sequencing was performed on naive, central memory and regulatory T cell samples, with an average of around 3.4 million total reads per sample. Sorted cells were lysed in RLT buffer and RNA was extracted with DNase-treated RNeasy Micro or Mini kits, depending on cell number. Each cell subset was processed separately to prevent cross-contamination, with patient and healthy donor samples processed together. TCRB sequences were amplified from cDNA with the immunoSEQ multiplex PCR, producing 87-bp fragments spanning the CDR3 region. Sequencing of the amplicons was performed on the Illumina HiSeq platform. The original pipeline was this. PCR bias was corrected computationally using synthetic template baselines, and reads within Hamming distance 2 were collapsed, with unmergeable singletons discarded. Reads were aligned against IMGT to assign V, D and J genes, CDR3 length and insertions or deletions at six rearrangement sites. Clonotype counts were normalized to sorted cell number within each subset before computing true diversity and Gini coefficients with the tcR R package. The overlap coefficient, calculated on TCRB nucleotide sequences, was used to quantify repertoire sharing. Out-of-frame TCRB sequences from naive cells were analyzed as a proxy for the pre-selection repertoire. Here the immuneACCESS table is served through TCRdb, limited to in-frame sequences with V and J called. Missing clones are a known gap in these copies; in checked studies unresolved V genes cover under half, and the rest lacks a known reason. That table gives V, J and clone size, and the DNA gave D and trimming. The sample data list 640,000 or so clones, and around 15% of these were observed just once. 0.02% to 0.025% of the sample is taken by the ten largest.

Each donor gave one peripheral blood draw, averaging roughly 120 mL, which was collected into heparinised tubes. A BD FACSAria II was used to sort naive, central memory, regulatory and stem cell-like memory CD4+ T cells with a panel that included CD45RO, CCR7, CD25, CD127, CD95 and CD27. Purity was above 95% for every sorted population. PBMCs were isolated right away by Lymphoprep density gradient centrifugation and were stained directly, without culture. So that batch effects would be minimized, each experiment stained and sorted samples in pairs, pairing one healthy donor with one patient. As concerns this clone: This receptor's antigen is unknown. There are no base qualities to consult, and no much larger clone falls within one base.

Recombination linked TRBV19 to TRBJ2-7; the D gene is not confidently resolved. The clonotype was recovered from a man in his late teens or twenties with type 1 diabetes. The sequenced material came from naive CD4+ T cells from blood. The sample's cell subset or site label is to be understood as: true naive CD4+ T cells. The CDR3 is CASSIDRGSYEQYF. The DNA sequence is given as TGTGCCAGTAGTATAGATCGAGGCTCCTACGAGCAGTACTTC. Full variable domain (CDR3 extended with the reference TRBV19 and TRBJ2-7 proteins): DGGITQSPKYLFRKEGQNVTLSCEQNLNHDAMYWYRQDPGQGLRLIYYSQIVNDFQKGDIAEGYSVSREKKESFPLTVTSAQKNPTAFYLCASSIDRGSYEQYFGPGTRLTVT.